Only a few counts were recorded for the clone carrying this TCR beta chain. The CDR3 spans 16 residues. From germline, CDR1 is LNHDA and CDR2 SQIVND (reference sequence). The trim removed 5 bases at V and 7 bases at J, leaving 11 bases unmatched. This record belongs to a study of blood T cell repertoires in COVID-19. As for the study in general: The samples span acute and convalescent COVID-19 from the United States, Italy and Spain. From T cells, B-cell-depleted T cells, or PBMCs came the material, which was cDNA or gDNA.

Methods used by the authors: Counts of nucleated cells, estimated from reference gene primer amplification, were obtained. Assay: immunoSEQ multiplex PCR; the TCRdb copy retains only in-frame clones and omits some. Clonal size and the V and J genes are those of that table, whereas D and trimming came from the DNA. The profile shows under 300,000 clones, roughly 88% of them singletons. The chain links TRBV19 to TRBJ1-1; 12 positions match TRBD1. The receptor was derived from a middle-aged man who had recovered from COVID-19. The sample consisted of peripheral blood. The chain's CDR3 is CASSDPGTGGFDEAFF. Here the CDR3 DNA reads TGTGCCAGTAGTGACCCCGGGACAGGGGGCTTTGATGAAGCTTTCTTT. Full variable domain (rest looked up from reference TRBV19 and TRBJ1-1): DGGITQSPKYLFRKEGQNVTLSCEQNLNHDAMYWYRQDPGQGLRLIYYSQIVNDFQKGDIAEGYSVSREKKESFPLTVTSAQKNPTAFYLCASSDPGTGGFDEAFFGQGTRLTVV.